This TCR beta chain was recorded in a study of Graves' ophthalmopathy and Graves' hyperthyroidism. RNA transcripts served as template for amplifying TCR beta CDR3 sequences. The authors performed first-round RT-PCR with HTBI primers and then a second-round multiplex PCR. MiXCR, applied by TCRdb to the multiplex PCR reads, yields one record per CDR3 protein. The repertoire holds over 200,000 distinct CDR3 sequences, with 25% to 30% as singletons. The sample holds many counts of this clonotype. The CDR3 is 16 residues long. Germline V gene lookup returns CDR1 MNHEY and CDR2 SVGAGI. The V gene end was trimmed by 0 bases and the J gene end by 7 bases; junction bases not matched to a gene: 8.

Sequencing used peripheral blood. The clonotype was recovered from a man in his fifties or sixties with Graves' ophthalmopathy. The chain couples TRBV6-5 to TRBJ2-7; 11 nucleotides align to TRBD1. The CDR3 coding sequence is TGTGCCAGCAGTTACTCGATCCGGACAGGGGGCCGGGAGCAGTACTTC. This encodes CASSYSIRTGGREQYF.